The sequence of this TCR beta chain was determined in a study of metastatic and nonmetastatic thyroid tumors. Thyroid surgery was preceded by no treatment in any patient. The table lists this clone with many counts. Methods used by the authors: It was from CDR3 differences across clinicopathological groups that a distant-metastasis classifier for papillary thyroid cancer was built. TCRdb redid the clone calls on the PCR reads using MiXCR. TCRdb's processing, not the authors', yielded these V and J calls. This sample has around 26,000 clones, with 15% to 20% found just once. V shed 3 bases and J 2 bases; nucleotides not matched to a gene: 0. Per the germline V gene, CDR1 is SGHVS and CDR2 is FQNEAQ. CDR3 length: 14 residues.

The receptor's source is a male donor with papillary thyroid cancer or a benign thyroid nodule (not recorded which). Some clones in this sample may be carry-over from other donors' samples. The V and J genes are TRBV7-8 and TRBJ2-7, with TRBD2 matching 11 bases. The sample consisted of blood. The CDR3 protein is CASSLTSGAYEQYF. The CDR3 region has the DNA TGTGCCAGCAGCTTGACTAGCGGGGCCTACGAGCAGTACTTC.